This T cell receptor (beta chain) stems from a study of cytomegalovirus exposure and HLA in healthy donors. Worth noting for this clone: The target antigen is unknown.

Points from the study as a whole: According to an earlier analysis, most TCR beta V segments yielded productive rearrangements about 87% or about 30% of the time. An analysis was carried out at a later point. It showed that HLA-associated TCR beta chains were more clonally expanded than equally common non-associated chains.

The PCR employed 60 Vbeta primers together with 13 Jbeta primers. Authors' data handling: An analysis performed later counted 72 million or so unique TCR beta chains (approximately 10 million of them shared). The repertoire was sequenced with immunoSEQ multiplex PCR; TCRdb's copy has only in-frame clones and lacks some. The DNA gave D and trimming, while V, J and clone size come from that table. The sample has approximately 76,000 clones, 65% to 80% seen once; the top ten hold 2.5%. Looked up from germline, CDR1 is GTSNPN and CDR2 is SVGIG (reference sequence). The germline V and J ends were trimmed by 1 base and 5 bases, with 12 bases remaining between them. The CDR3 consists of 15 residues.

The rearrangement links TRBV30 to TRBJ1-6, with D maybe TRBD1 (5 bases). The source of this sequence is a man younger than 45 in good health and CMV-seronegative. Sample: PBMCs. The CDR3 is CAWSGGTVDNSPLHF. The CDR3 DNA is TGTGCCTGGAGTGGCGGGACGGTTGATAATTCACCCCTCCACTTT.